Sequencing of this T cell receptor beta chain was carried out in a study of CD8 T cells in ankylosing spondylitis. Quantitative 5'-RACE with molecular barcodes produced the TCR beta libraries. One entry per CDR3 protein results from TCRdb running MiXCR on the 5' RACE reads. This sample carries 450,000 to 550,000 distinct CDR3 sequences, about 5% of them seen once, and the ten largest clones take around 3.5%. Ten or more counts support this clonotype. Its target is not known. The CDR3 contains 15 residues. The V end was cut by 4 bases, the J end by 0 bases, with 11 bases between. Germline V gene sequence: CDR1 SGHTA, CDR2 FQGNSA. Regarding the study as a whole: Seemingly distinctive of ankylosing spondylitis blood was a TCR beta motif formed by eight highly homologous variants.

The source of this sequence is a male donor with ankylosing spondylitis. The rearrangement joins TRBV7-2 to TRBJ2-3; D remains ambiguous. Material for sequencing was blood, either unsorted or a sorted T cell fraction (not recorded which). The CDR3 DNA reads TGTGCCAGCAGCTCGGCTTCCACTAGCACAGATACGCAGTATTTT. This translates into CASSSASTSTDTQYF.